These 29 T cell receptor beta chains share one sample of origin, sequenced in a study of identical twins. TCRdb re-analysed the 5' RACE reads in MiXCR, keeping a single row per CDR3 protein. In the table there are roughly 690,000 distinct CDR3 sequences, approximately 22% of which are singletons. In addition, the sample was reused for a study of T cells expressing NK-cell markers.

Input material: PBMCs. The receptors originated from a woman aged 18-35 years in good health.

The chain is built from TRBV11-1 and TRBJ2-1; TRBD2 aligns across 16 bases. The CDR3 loop spans 16 amino acids. Germline loops: CDR1 SGHAT, CDR2 FQDESV (reference sequence). With V trimmed by 4 bases and J by 8 bases, 5 bases remained unmatched. The CDR3 protein is CASSSGTSGGVDEQFF. The CDR3 region has the DNA TGTGCCAGCAGCTCTGGGACTAGCGGGGGGGTGGATGAGCAGTTCTTC.

In the case of this clonotype: Relative to the germline gene, one junction end is altered; a read error may explain this. The chain carries TRBV12-5 and TRBJ2-3; no firm D call. Germline lookup yields CDR1 LGHNT and CDR2 FRNRAP. CDR3 length: 13 residues. The CDR3 here is CVSGPDRTDTQYF. The CDR3 nucleotides are TGTGTTAGTGGCCCTGACCGCACAGATACGCAGTATTTT. Combining the CDR3 with reference TRBV12-5 and TRBJ2-3 gives the whole variable domain DARVTQTPRHKVTEMGQEVTMRCQPILGHNTVFWYRQTMMQGLELLAYFRNRAPLDDSGMPKDRFSAEMPDATLATLKIQPSEPRDSAVYFCVSGPDRTDTQYFGPGTRLTVL.

This clonotype appeared many times. The chain employs TRBV20-1 and TRBJ1-2; TRBD1 matches 7 bases. Germline trimming cut 4 bases from V and 8 bases from J; bases unmatched to any gene: 4. The CDR3 is 11 residues long. Germline V gives CDR1 DFQATT, CDR2 SNEGSKA (reference sequence). CDR3 in DNA: TGCAGTGCTACGACAGGGATCGGCTACACCTTC. The encoded protein is CSATTGIGYTF.

The chain carries TRBV6-2 or TRBV6-3 and TRBJ1-6, with TRBD1 as a possible D gene (5 bases). CDR3 size: 15 residues. The V gene lost 2 bases and the J gene lost 7 bases, with 12 bases spanning the gap. In germline, CDR1 is MNHEY, CDR2 SVGEGT. The CDR3 nucleotides read TGTGCCAGCAGTTACGAGCCAGGGCGGAATTCACCCCTCCACTTT. Translated, it gives CASSYEPGRNSPLHF.

The V call is TRBV12-3 or TRBV12-4, the J call TRBJ2-3, with D possibly matching TRBD2 (6 bases). V was pared by 3 bases and J by 8 bases, with 15 bases between. The CDR3 extends over 14 amino acids. CDR3 bases: TGTGCCAGCAGTTTGGGGACTTACGGAAGTACGCAGTATTTT. It translates to CASSLGTYGSTQYF.

The rearrangement uses TRBV13 and TRBJ2-7, with 9 nucleotides matching TRBD2. The germline gives CDR1 PRHDT, CDR2 FYEKMQ (reference sequence). The CDR3 runs to 15 residues. Trimming took 5 bases from V and 3 from J; bases not matched to a gene: 8. The CDR3 nucleotides are TGTGCCAGCAGCGGGACTAGCCTAACGGGCTACGAGCAGTACTTC. As protein: CASSGTSLTGYEQYF. The whole variable domain, filled in from reference TRBV13 and TRBJ2-7, reads AAGVIQSPRHLIKEKRETATLKCYPIPRHDTVYWYQQGPGQDPQFLISFYEKMQSDKGSIPDRFSAQQFSDYHSELNMSSLELGDSALYFCASSGTSLTGYEQYFGPGTRLTVT.

This clonotype was recorded a few times. The chain employs TRBV6-5 and TRBJ1-1; possible D gene TRBD1, 6 bases. Germline V lookup: CDR1 MNHEY, CDR2 SVGAGI. The germline V and J ends were trimmed by 1 base and 8 bases, with 14 bases remaining between them. The CDR3 covers 14 residues. CDR3 nucleotides: TGTGCCAGCAGTTACTTAGATGGGGGCGAAGAAGCTTTCTTT. Translating gives CASSYLDGGEEAFF.

The CDR3 loop reads CASSLQGSFNEQFF. The DNA for the CDR3 is TGTGCCAGCAGCTTACAGGGTAGTTTCAATGAGCAGTTCTTC. The chain links TRBV5-5 to TRBJ2-1, with D maybe TRBD1 (6 bases). V was cut by 2 bases and J by 6 bases, with 12 bases left in between. CDR3 length: 14 amino acids. The germline V gene encodes CDR1 SGHKS and CDR2 YYEKEE (reference sequence).

There are a few counts of this clonotype. The chain has TRBV2 and TRBJ2-7, with TRBD1 matching over 9 bases. Germline trimming cut 6 bases from V and 6 bases from J; bases unmatched to any gene: 6. CDR1 is SNHLY, CDR2 FYNNEI, per germline. The length of the CDR3 is 13 residues. The CDR3 protein is CASREMTGGEQYF. The CDR3 region has the DNA TGTGCCAGCAGGGAAATGACAGGGGGCGAGCAGTACTTC.

CDR3: CASSLSFRAQKGGSKGNEQFF. In DNA, the CDR3 is TGTGCCAGCAGCTTATCCTTTAGAGCCCAAAAGGGCGGGAGTAAGGGCAATGAGCAGTTCTTC. V gene TRBV11-2 combines with J gene TRBJ2-1; 7 nucleotides agree with TRBD2. After removal of 2 bases from V and 6 bases from J, the junction contained 25 bases not matched to a gene. CDR1 SGHAT and CDR2 FQNNGV come from the germline V gene. The CDR3 totals 21 residues. Full variable domain (rest looked up from reference TRBV11-2 and TRBJ2-1): EAGVAQSPRYKIIEKRQSVAFWCNPISGHATLYWYQQILGQGPKLLIQFQNNGVVDDSQLPKDRFSAERLKGVDSTLKIQPAKLEDSAVYLCASSLSFRAQKGGSKGNEQFFGPGTRLTVL.

The chain uses TRBV12-3 or TRBV12-4 and TRBJ2-3; 8 bases map to TRBD1. The CDR3 has 17 residues. V was clipped by 3 bases and J by 1 base; unmatched bases: 9. The CDR3 region has the DNA TGTGCCAGCAGTTTTTGGGCGGGGACAGGCCGCACAGATACGCAGTATTTT. It encodes CASSFWAGTGRTDTQYF.

This clonotype was observed many times. This chain connects TRBV7-9 to TRBJ1-5; D might be TRBD1 (6 bases). This CDR3 contains 15 residues. Germline V lookup: CDR1 SEHNR, CDR2 FQNEAQ (reference sequence). V lost 4 bases and J 0 bases, leaving 10 bases between the germline ends. The CDR3 is CASSSGHYSNQPQHF. The DNA for the CDR3 is TGTGCCAGCAGCTCGGGACATTATAGCAATCAGCCCCAGCATTTT.

This chain links TRBV10-1 with TRBJ2-1; tentatively, D is TRBD1 (5 bases). Germline assignment: CDR1 WNHNN and CDR2 SYGVQD (reference sequence). Between the trimmed V and J ends, which lost 2 bases and 3 bases, there was a span of 11 bases. The length of the CDR3 is 15 residues. The DNA of the CDR3 is TGCGCCAGCAGTGAGAAGGGGAATTTCTACAATGAGCAGTTCTTC. Its translation is CASSEKGNFYNEQFF.

This chain links TRBV9 with TRBJ2-3, with a weak D call TRBD1 (7 bases). V was trimmed by 4 bases and J by 1 base, leaving 16 bases between them. Germline loops: CDR1 SGDLS, CDR2 YYNGEE. The CDR3 extends over 16 amino acids. Written as DNA, the CDR3 is TGTGCCAGCAGCTCCAGGGGGGTGGACCGCACAGATACGCAGTATTTT. This codes for CASSSRGVDRTDTQYF.

This clonotype was recorded a few times. The chain recombines TRBV7-9 with TRBJ2-7; 7 bases agree with TRBD1. This CDR3 has 15 amino acids. Germline CDR1 is SEHNR and CDR2 is FQNEAQ (reference sequence). Unmatched junction bases numbered 9, after V lost 4 bases and J lost 3 bases. The chain's CDR3 is CASSSIRDRVYEQYF. For the CDR3, the DNA is TGTGCCAGCAGCTCCATCCGGGACAGAGTCTACGAGCAGTACTTC.

This clonotype was seen a few times. The rearrangement uses TRBV5-6 and TRBJ1-5; D gene ambiguous. V was clipped by 3 bases and J by 5 bases, with 6 bases between them. The CDR3 consists of 12 residues. Germline CDR1 reads SGHDT; CDR2 reads YYEEEE. The CDR3 nucleotides read TGTGCCAGCAGCTCCCCGGATCAGCCCCAGCATTTT. Protein product: CASSSPDQPQHF.

The table lists this clonotype with a few counts. The V gene is TRBV27, the J gene TRBJ2-7; D remains unclear. The CDR3 totals 13 residues. Between the trimmed V and J ends, which lost 2 bases and 1 base, there was a span of 6 bases. CDR1 is MNHEY, CDR2 SMNVEV, per germline (reference sequence). The CDR3 loop is CASSLKESYEQYF. The CDR3 bases are TGTGCCAGCAGTTTAAAGGAATCCTACGAGCAGTACTTC.

As concerns this clonotype: Since a much larger clone is just one base distant, this may be a read error. V and J are TRBV12-3 or TRBV12-4 and TRBJ1-2, with D unclear. The length of the CDR3 is 13 residues. Deletions cut 3 bases from V and 3 bases from J, with 8 bases between. This CDR3 reads CASSLGRHYGYTF. Here the CDR3 DNA reads TGTGCCAGCAGTTTGGGCAGGCACTATGGCTACACCTTC.

The chain couples TRBV12-3 or TRBV12-4 to TRBJ1-2, with 7 bases lining up with TRBD1. V trimming: 1 base; J trimming: 6 bases; junction bases outside the gene matches: 5. The CDR3 has 14 amino acids. The CDR3 bases are TGTGCCAGCAGTTTAGTACCAGGGGGGGATGGCTACACCTTC. This gives the protein CASSLVPGGDGYTF.

This chain uses TRBV19 with TRBJ2-1; TRBD2 is a possible D gene (6 bases). The CDR3 spans 15 residues. Germline CDR1 is LNHDA and CDR2 is SQIVND (reference sequence). Trimming stripped 5 bases from V and 2 bases from J, with 13 bases between. The CDR3 sequence: CASSWDLRPYNEQFF. As DNA, the CDR3 is TGTGCCAGTAGTTGGGACTTGCGACCCTACAATGAGCAGTTCTTC.

This clonotype was counted between two and nine times. The J gene is TRBJ2-2, the V gene TRBV20-1; 9 nucleotides match TRBD1. From germline, CDR1 is DFQATT and CDR2 SNEGSKA (reference sequence). The CDR3 is made up of 12 amino acids. The ends lost 1 base at V and 12 bases at J; junction bases unmatched: 3. The CDR3 loop is CSARVGQGKLFF. CDR3 sequence (DNA): TGCAGTGCTAGAGTGGGACAGGGCAAGCTGTTTTTT.

This clonotype was counted ten times or more. The CDR3 coding sequence is TGCAGTGCTAGATCGGTTGTGGCAGCGCATAATGAAAAACTGTTTTTT. Translating it yields CSARSVVAAHNEKLFF. This chain joins TRBV20-1 and TRBJ1-4; no clear D. This CDR3 comprises 16 residues. Germline loops: CDR1 DFQATT, CDR2 SNEGSKA (reference sequence). The V and J ends lost 2 bases and 4 bases respectively, with 17 bases between them.

This clonotype was detected ten times or more. This chain joins TRBV6-1 and TRBJ2-3; possibly TRBD2 for D (6 bases). This CDR3 region has 15 residues. With 6 bases removed from V and 3 bases from J, the gap between germline ends came to 16 bases. Germline CDR1 reads MNHNS; CDR2 reads SASEGT. The CDR3 sequence is CASSRTGTPTDTQYF. The CDR3 DNA follows: TGTGCCAGCAGCCGAACCGGGACTCCTACAGATACGCAGTATTTT.

This chain connects TRBV6-4 to TRBJ2-1, with 8 nucleotides matching TRBD1. Trimming cost V 6 bases and J 9 bases; bases outside gene matches: 7. Per the germline V gene, CDR1 is MRHNA and CDR2 is SNTAGT. The CDR3 has 13 residues. DNA for the CDR3: TGTGCCAGCAGCGCCGACAGGGGTATTGAGCAGTTCTTC. Translation gives CASSADRGIEQFF.

CDR3 sequence reads: CSAREQSNYGYTF. DNA of the CDR3: TGCAGTGCTAGAGAACAATCAAACTATGGCTACACCTTC. This chain uses TRBV20-1 with TRBJ1-2; D is unclear. CDR1 is DFQATT, CDR2 SNEGSKA, per germline (reference sequence). Deletions cut 0 bases from V and 2 bases from J, with 7 bases between. CDR3 length: 13 amino acids.

The chain carries TRBV20-1 and TRBJ2-3; D not certain. V was cut by 6 bases and J by 5 bases, with 9 bases left in between. Per the germline V gene, CDR1 is DFQATT and CDR2 is SNEGSKA (reference sequence). The length of the CDR3 is 11 residues. Here the CDR3 DNA reads TGCAGTGCATTACGGATAGATACGCAGTATTTT. It translates to CSALRIDTQYF.

This clonotype was seen a few times. The gene calls are TRBV9 and TRBJ2-2; 8 bases are a match to TRBD2. The CDR3 consists of 15 residues. Germline V gives CDR1 SGDLS, CDR2 YYNGEE. Trimming removed 4 bases from V and 7 bases from J; junction bases left unmatched: 9. The DNA for the CDR3 is TGTGCCAGCAGCCTACGGCGGGAGGTTCACGGGGAGCTGTTTTTT. Translated, it gives CASSLRREVHGELFF.

The rearrangement joins TRBV20-1 to TRBJ2-7; the D gene is possibly TRBD2 (5 bases). The length of the CDR3 is 13 residues. V lost 0 bases, J lost 4 bases, and 10 bases lay in between. Germline V lookup: CDR1 DFQATT, CDR2 SNEGSKA (reference sequence). The CDR3 here is CSAREPGKYEQYF. The CDR3 DNA reads TGCAGTGCTAGAGAGCCCGGGAAATACGAGCAGTACTTC.

This clonotype was counted at least ten times. The genes are TRBV10-3 and TRBJ1-6, with D possibly matching TRBD1 (5 bases). CDR1 ENHRY and CDR2 SYGVKD come from the germline V gene. The length of the CDR3 is 17 residues. The V and J ends lost 6 bases and 0 bases respectively, with 15 bases between them. CDR3 bases: TGTGCCATCAGCGCCGGGACTTCCAACTCCTATAATTCACCCCTCCACTTT. Protein sequence: CAISAGTSNSYNSPLHF.